The rows below give T cell receptor beta chains drawn from one sample of a study of blood T cell repertoires in COVID-19. The method was immunoSEQ multiplex PCR; TCRdb's version includes in-frame clones alone and lacks a portion of them. The table shows 200,000 to 300,000 clones, with roughly 86% occurring only once. The sequenced material came from PBMCs or T cells enriched from blood (not recorded which). All receptors derive from a woman aged 40-49 years with acute COVID-19. Each CDR3 is given with its conserved first and last residue. A D gene is named only where the DNA matches it firmly. Clone size is not always given. Where it is, it says once, few, many or a class for expanded clones.

once | 16 | TRBD1 | TRBJ1-3 | TRBV28 | TGTGCCAGCAGGGCGCCGGGACAGGGAGCTGGAAACACCATATATTTT | CASRAPGQGAGNTIYF
. | 14 | . | TRBJ2-2 | TRBV5-1 | TGCGCCAGCAGCTCACAGGGGGGGACCGGGGAGCTGTTTTTT | CASSSQGGTGELFF
. | 16 | . | TRBJ1-2 | TRBV18 | TGTGCCAGCTCACCAACACCGGGACACTCTAACTATGGCTACACCTTC | CASSPTPGHSNYGYTF
. | 16 | . | TRBJ2-7 | TRBV25-1 | TGTGCCAGCAGTGAAAGGGCCGGGACTGGAACCTACGAGCAGTACTTC | CASSERAGTGTYEQYF
. | 13 | . | TRBJ1-3 | TRBV30 | TGTGCCTGGAAAATATCCTCTGGAAACACCATATATTTT | CAWKISSGNTIYF
. | 17 | TRBD2 | TRBJ2-3 | TRBV5-1 | TGCGCCAGCAGCTTGGTAATCGGTAGCGGGAGCACAGATACGCAGTATTTT | CASSLVIGSGSTDTQYF
. | 14 | . | TRBJ2-5 | TRBV5-1 | TGCGCCAGCAGTTTAGCCGGGTCCCAAGAGACCCAGTACTTC | CASSLAGSQETQYF
. | 14 | . | TRBJ2-7 | TRBV7-8 | TGTGCCAGCAGCACATCCCTCCGCTCCTACGAGCAGTACTTC | CASSTSLRSYEQYF
. | 12 | . | TRBJ1-2 | TRBV27 | TGTGCCAGCAGTTTAAACGGGTATGGCTACACCTTC | CASSLNGYGYTF
. | 13 | . | TRBJ1-2 | TRBV29-1 | TGCAGCGTTGACAGGGTGGATTTCTATGGCTACACCTTC | CSVDRVDFYGYTF
. | 14 | . | TRBJ2-1 | TRBV7-6 | TGTGCCAGCAGCTTAGAATCTAGCGTCAATGAGCAGTTCTTC | CASSLESSVNEQFF
. | 13 | TRBD2 | TRBJ2-7 | TRBV5-1 | TGCGCCAGCAGCCTCGGACTAGCAGGCGAGCAGTACTTC | CASSLGLAGEQYF
. | 18 | TRBD1 | TRBJ2-2 | TRBV7-6 | TGTGCCAGCAGCCCCTTAAGCCTGACAGGGGAATACACCGGGGAGCTGTTTTTT | CASSPLSLTGEYTGELFF
. | 15 | . | TRBJ2-2 | TRBV7-6 | TGTGCCAGCAGCTCCATCCGGGGGAACACCGGGGAGCTGTTTTTT | CASSSIRGNTGELFF
. | 18 | TRBD1 | TRBJ2-5 | TRBV4-1 | TGCGCCAGCAGCCAGGGACAGGGACACAGACAAATACAAGAGACCCAGTACTTC | CASSQGQGHRQIQETQYF
. | 19 | TRBD1 | TRBJ1-6 | TRBV5-1 | TGCGCCAGCAGCTCCCTCCCGGGGGGACAGGGGCTTGATAATTCACCCCTCCACTTT | CASSSLPGGQGLDNSPLHF
. | 15 | TRBD1 | TRBJ2-5 | TRBV19 | TGTGCCAGTAGTACCCCCCGGGACAGGGACGAGACCCAGTACTTC | CASSTPRDRDETQYF
. | 15 | TRBD2 | TRBJ2-7 | TRBV6-4 | TGTGCCAGCAGTGAAGTAGCGGGAGGCACCTACGAGCAGTACTTC | CASSEVAGGTYEQYF
. | 14 | . | TRBJ1-4 | TRBV29-1 | TGCAGCGTTGAAGTGGCGGCAGGGTCTGAAAAACTGTTTTTT | CSVEVAAGSEKLFF
. | 16 | TRBD2 | TRBJ2-1 | TRBV10-3 | TGTGCCATCAAAGGGAGGCCGGGACTAGCGGGCGATGAGCAGTTCTTC | CAIKGRPGLAGDEQFF
. | 15 | . | TRBJ1-2 | TRBV19 | TGTGCCAGTAGTGAGGACAGTATCCCCACCTATGGCTACACCTTC | CASSEDSIPTYGYTF
. | 11 | . | TRBJ2-1 | TRBV13 | TGTGCCAGCAGTCCGGGACAACCACAGTTCTTC | CASSPGQPQFF
. | 13 | . | TRBJ2-1 | TRBV7-2 | TGTGCCAGCAGCTACCAACAGGGCGATGAGCAGTTCTTC | CASSYQQGDEQFF
once | 14 | TRBD1 | TRBJ1-1 | TRBV4-1 | TGCGCCAGCAGCCAAGAGGGGACAGGGGCTCGAGCTTTCTTT | CASSQEGTGARAFF
once | 17 | TRBD2 | TRBJ2-1 | TRBV9 | TGTGCCAGCAGCGTGGAGCATAGCGGGAGCGGCTACAATGAGCAGTTCTTC | CASSVEHSGSGYNEQFF
. | 11 | . | TRBJ1-1 | TRBV30 | TGTGCCTGGAACGGCGGCACTGAAGCTTTCTTT | CAWNGGTEAFF
once | 14 | . | TRBJ1-4 | TRBV6-5 | TGTGCCAGCAGTTGGGGCGGCAGCAAGATGAAACTGTTTTTT | CASSWGGSKMKLFF
once | 15 | . | TRBJ1-1 | TRBV7-9 | TGTGCCAGCAGCTTGGACAGTATCATGAACACTGAAGCTTTCTTT | CASSLDSIMNTEAFF
. | 18 | . | TRBJ2-1 | TRBV11-3 | TGTGCCAGCAGCTTAGTAGGCCCGCAGTTTAGGACATACAATGAGCAGTTCTTC | CASSLVGPQFRTYNEQFF
. | 17 | . | TRBJ1-5 | TRBV5-4 | TGTGCCAGCCCTTGGGTACTTTACAGGGTTCAAGATCAGCCCCAGCATTTT | CASPWVLYRVQDQPQHF
. | 14 | . | TRBJ2-3 | TRBV29-1 | TGCAGCACCCTACGGACAGCTAGCACAGATACGCAGTATTTT | CSTLRTASTDTQYF
. | 14 | TRBD1 | TRBJ1-5 | TRBV19 | TGTGCCAGTAGTCTACAGGGGCCGAATCAGCCCCAGCATTTT | CASSLQGPNQPQHF
. | 15 | . | TRBJ2-1 | TRBV5-1 | TGCGCCAGCAGCTGGACGCTAACTAGATACAATGAGCAGTTCTTC | CASSWTLTRYNEQFF
. | 15 | TRBD1 | TRBJ2-7 | TRBV10-2 | TGCGCCAGCAGTAAAGGACAGGGAGGCTCCTACGAGCAGTACTTC | CASSKGQGGSYEQYF
. | 15 | . | TRBJ2-7 | TRBV28 | TGTGCCAGCATGGCGGTAGGGGGAGAATCCTACGAGCAGTACTTC | CASMAVGGESYEQYF
. | 14 | TRBD2 | TRBJ2-7 | TRBV5-4 | TGTGCCAGCAGCTTGGAGGCGGGAGCAGACGAGCAGTACTTC | CASSLEAGADEQYF
. | 14 | . | TRBJ2-2 | TRBV25-1 | TGTGCCAGCAGTGACCGCCGGGACACCGGGGAGCTGTTTTTT | CASSDRRDTGELFF
. | 15 | . | TRBJ2-5 | TRBV25-1 | TGTGCCAGCAGTGAATCTGGGGTGGCGGGAGAGACCCAGTACTTC | CASSESGVAGETQYF
. | 16 | TRBD1 | TRBJ2-5 | TRBV14 | TGTGCCAGCAGCCAGAGGGACAGGGGGCGCGGGGAGACCCAGTACTTC | CASSQRDRGRGETQYF
. | 16 | TRBD1 | TRBJ1-1 | TRBV3-1/TRBV3-2 | TGTGCCAGCAGCCACGCAGGACTACAGGGGAGCACTGAAGCTTTCTTT | CASSHAGLQGSTEAFF
. | 17 | . | TRBJ2-2 | TRBV27 | TGTGCCAGCAGTTTGGGGCGAGGGAGGACTAACACCGGGGAGCTGTTTTTT | CASSLGRGRTNTGELFF
. | 18 | TRBD1 | TRBJ1-6 | TRBV5-5 | TGTGCCAGCAGCTCACAGGGGGCGAGTCGCACCCTTAATTCACCCCTCCACTTT | CASSSQGASRTLNSPLHF
few | 15 | . | TRBJ1-2 | TRBV14 | TGTGCCAGCAGCCAAAGGCTGACAGGTACGGCTGGCTACACCTTC | CASSQRLTGTAGYTF
. | 16 | TRBD2 | TRBJ2-1 | TRBV24-1 | TGTGCCACCAGTGATTTGGGTGCGGGAGTCCAGGAAGTGCAGTTCTTC | CATSDLGAGVQEVQFF
. | 14 | TRBD2 | TRBJ2-3 | TRBV30 | TGTGCCTGGAGCGCTAGCGGGAGATCAGATACGCAGTATTTT | CAWSASGRSDTQYF
few | 12 | . | TRBJ2-5 | TRBV29-1 | TGCAGCGTTGAACCGTACCAAGAGACCCAGTACTTC | CSVEPYQETQYF
few | 15 | . | TRBJ1-1 | TRBV11-1 | TGTGCCAGCAGCCTACCTAGGACAGTAAACACTGAAGCTTTCTTT | CASSLPRTVNTEAFF
. | 14 | TRBD1 | TRBJ1-2 | TRBV25-1 | TGTGCCAGCAGTGAACTCGACAGGGTGCGAGGCTACACCTTC | CASSELDRVRGYTF
. | 15 | . | TRBJ2-3 | TRBV3-1/TRBV3-2 | TGTGCCAGCAGCCAAGAATGGGCCACCACAGATACGCAGTATTTT | CASSQEWATTDTQYF
few | 18 | TRBD1 | TRBJ2-2 | TRBV5-1 | TGCGCCAGCAGCCTGGTCGGGACAGGGGGATTATACACCGGGGAGCTGTTTTTT | CASSLVGTGGLYTGELFF